This TCR beta chain was identified during a study of T-cell reconstitution after alpha-beta-depleted transplantation in children. This CDR3 region has 14 residues. V lost 8 bases and J 3 bases, leaving 16 bases between the germline ends. Unique molecular identifiers were incorporated when the TCRbeta library was constructed. TCRdb re-derived calls from the PCR reads in MiXCR, one entry per CDR3 protein. The sample includes roughly 300,000 distinct CDR3 sequences, about 10% seen only once; the top ten take roughly a tenth. Sequenced here: PBMCs from the stem cell graft donor, sampled from the stem cell graft. The J gene is TRBJ1-1, the V gene TRBV12-3 or TRBV12-4; D might be TRBD1 (5 bases). This TCR derives from a human donor who donated a stem cell graft to a child with SCID. The CDR3 loop is CASLGGRDHTEAFF. In nucleotides, the CDR3 is TGTGCCAGCCTGGGCGGCAGGGACCACACTGAAGCTTTCTTT.